This T cell receptor beta chain originates from a study of CD8+ T cells in alopecia areata. Turning to the study itself: Oral tofacitinib, 5 to 10 mg twice daily, was given in an open-label trial. The drug, tofacitinib, lasted 6 to 18 months, followed by 6 months off drug.

The treatment is: oral pan-JAK inhibitor, 5-10 mg twice daily. Losses at the gene ends were 5 bases for V and 7 bases for J; bases not matched to a gene: 5. The CDR3 runs to 14 residues. Per germline, CDR1 GTSNPN and CDR2 SVGIG (reference sequence). As the sequencing template, cDNA was produced by extracting RNA and reverse transcribing it. Here immunoSEQ multiplex PCR was the method, and the copy in TCRdb shows in-frame clones only, minus some. In the table there are under 350,000 clones, roughly 64% of which are singletons. The study, taken as a whole, reports: Scalp clonality and expanded CD8+ clones among the top 100 showed significant decreases with tofacitinib.

A remark on this clone: The target antigen is unknown. Other DNA sequences in this specimen translate into the identical CDR3.

The sample in question was CD4+ T cells sorted from blood, obtained at week 24, from a patient treated with tofacitinib. The J gene is TRBJ1-6, the V gene TRBV30; TRBD1 matches at 10 bases. This clonotype was sampled from a human donor with alopecia areata. CDR3 region: CAWSRGQGNSPLHF. The CDR3 DNA is TGTGCCTGGTCCCGGGGACAGGGGAATTCACCCCTCCACTTT.